Described below is a single T cell receptor beta chain sequence and its context. The antigen is unknown. This entry belongs to a study of cytomegalovirus exposure and HLA in healthy donors. Overall study context: The study's early data release held 75 million to 95 million unique TCRs from HLA-typed donors.

Whole-study findings and limits: A later look showed TCR association rates differing by HLA locus, highest for DRB1 and lowest for HLA-C. Accurate prediction of most subjects' HLA-A and HLA-B alleles from TCR beta sequences was reported. Later on, an analysis found that several of the most significant clusters appeared to be linked to common viral pathogens, which included parvovirus B19.

The PCR made use of 60 Vbeta and 13 Jbeta primers. Profiling relied on immunoSEQ multiplex PCR, and the TCRdb table lists in-frame clones only, not all of them. The repertoire holds some 170,000 clones, with 75% to 85% as singletons. The CDR3 loop spans 14 amino acids. Per the germline V gene, CDR1 is MDHEN and CDR2 is SYDVKM. The V end lost 4 bases, the J end lost 6 bases, and 12 bases lay between the germline ends. Sequenced sample: PBMCs. This chain connects TRBV28 to TRBJ2-2, with D tentatively TRBD1 (5 bases). This receptor was obtained from a man over 45 in good health and CMV-seropositive. The CDR3 is CASSSPTTAGELFF. CDR3 nucleotide sequence: TGTGCCAGCAGTTCCCCGACGACAGCCGGGGAGCTGTTTTTT.